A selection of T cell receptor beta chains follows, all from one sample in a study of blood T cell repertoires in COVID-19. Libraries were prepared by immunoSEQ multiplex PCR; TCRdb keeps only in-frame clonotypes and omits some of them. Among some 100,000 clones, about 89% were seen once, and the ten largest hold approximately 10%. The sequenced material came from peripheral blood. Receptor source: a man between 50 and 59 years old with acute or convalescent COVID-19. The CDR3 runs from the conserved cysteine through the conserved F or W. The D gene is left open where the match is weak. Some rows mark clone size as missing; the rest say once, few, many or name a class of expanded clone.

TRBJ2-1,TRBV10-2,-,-,TGCGCCAGCAGTCTTAGCTCCTACAATGAGCAGTTCTTC,CASSLSSYNEQFF
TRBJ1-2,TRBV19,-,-,TGTGCCAGTAGTATAGATAACGACCGGGGGACCTATGGCTACACCTTC,CASSIDNDRGTYGYTF
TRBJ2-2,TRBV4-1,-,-,TGCGCCAGCAGCCAAGATTGGGCTAGCTTGGACACCGGGGAGCTGTTTTTT,CASSQDWASLDTGELFF
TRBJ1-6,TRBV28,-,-,TGTGCCAGCAGTTTGAGGGATAATTCACCCCTCCACTTT,CASSLRDNSPLHF
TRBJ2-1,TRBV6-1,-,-,TGTGCCAGCAGTGAAAGGGGCGGAGGGCGAAATGAGCAGTTCTTC,CASSERGGGRNEQFF
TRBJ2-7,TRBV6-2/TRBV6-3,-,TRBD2,TGTGCCAGCAGTTACGAGCGGGAGGGCCCCTACGAGCAGTACTTC,CASSYEREGPYEQYF
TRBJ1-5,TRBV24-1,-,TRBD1,TGTGCCACCAGTGATACAAGGACAGGCCGACAGCCCCAGCATTTT,CATSDTRTGRQPQHF
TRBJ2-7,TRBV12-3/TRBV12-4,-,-,TGTGCCAGCAGTCCGGAGTTTTACGAGCAGTACTTC,CASSPEFYEQYF
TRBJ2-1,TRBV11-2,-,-,TGTGCCAGCAGCTCCTCCAGAGGGCTTTCCTACAATGAGCAGTTCTTC,CASSSSRGLSYNEQFF
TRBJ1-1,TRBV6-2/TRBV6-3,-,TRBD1,TGTGCCAGCAGTACCCGGGACAGGTTGAACACTGAAGCTTTCTTT,CASSTRDRLNTEAFF
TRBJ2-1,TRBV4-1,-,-,TGCGCCAGCAGCCAAGCTACGACTAGGGGCAATGAGCAGTTCTTC,CASSQATTRGNEQFF
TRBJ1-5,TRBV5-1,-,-,TGCGCCAGCAGTCGAGACAGCAGCAATCAGCCCCAGCATTTT,CASSRDSSNQPQHF
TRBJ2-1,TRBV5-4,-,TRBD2,TGTGCCAGCAGCTTGGCTAGCGGGAGAAGGTCCTACAATGAGCAGTTCTTC,CASSLASGRRSYNEQFF
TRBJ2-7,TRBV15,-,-,TGTGCCACCAGCAGCCGTTCTCGGGGTAACGAGCAGTACTTC,CATSSRSRGNEQYF
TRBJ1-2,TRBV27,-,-,TGTGCCAGCAGTTTTCTTGACGGAGATAACTATGGCTACACCTTC,CASSFLDGDNYGYTF
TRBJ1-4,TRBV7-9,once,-,TGTGCCAGCAGCTCTAGCAGGGGTGAAAAACTGTTTTTT,CASSSSRGEKLFF
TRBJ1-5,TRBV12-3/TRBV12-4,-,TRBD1,TGTGCCAGCAGACGGGACAGAGGTACAGCCCAGCATTTT,CASRRDRGTAQHF
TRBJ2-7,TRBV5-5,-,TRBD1,TGTGCCAGCAGGCCGGGACAGGGGGCCTACGAGCAGTACTTC,CASRPGQGAYEQYF
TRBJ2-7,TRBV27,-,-,TGTGCCAGCAGTCTAGATTGGCACGGTGGTAACGAGCAGTACTTC,CASSLDWHGGNEQYF